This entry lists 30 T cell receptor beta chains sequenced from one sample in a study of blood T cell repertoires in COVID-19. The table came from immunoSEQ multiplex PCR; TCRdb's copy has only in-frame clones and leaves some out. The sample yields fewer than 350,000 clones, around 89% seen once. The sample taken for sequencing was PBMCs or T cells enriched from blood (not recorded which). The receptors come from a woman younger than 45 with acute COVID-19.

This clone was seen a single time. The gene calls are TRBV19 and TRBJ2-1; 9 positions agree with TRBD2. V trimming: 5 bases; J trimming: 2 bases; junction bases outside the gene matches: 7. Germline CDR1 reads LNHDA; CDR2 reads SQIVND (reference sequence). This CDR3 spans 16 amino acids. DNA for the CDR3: TGTGCCAGTAGTGTGACTAGCGGAGGTACCTACAATGAGCAGTTCTTC. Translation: CASSVTSGGTYNEQFF.

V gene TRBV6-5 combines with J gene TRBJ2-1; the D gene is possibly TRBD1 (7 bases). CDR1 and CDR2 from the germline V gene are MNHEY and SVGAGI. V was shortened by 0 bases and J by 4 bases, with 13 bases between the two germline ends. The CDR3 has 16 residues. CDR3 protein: CASSYSFRGAYNEQFF. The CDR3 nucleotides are TGTGCCAGCAGTTACTCGTTCAGGGGGGCATACAATGAGCAGTTCTTC.

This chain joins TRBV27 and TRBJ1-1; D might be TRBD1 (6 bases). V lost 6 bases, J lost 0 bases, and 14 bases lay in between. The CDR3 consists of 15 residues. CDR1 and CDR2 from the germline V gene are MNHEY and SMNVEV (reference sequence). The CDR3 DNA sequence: TGTGCCAGCAGCCCCCGAGGGGGGGTGAACACTGAAGCTTTCTTT. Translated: CASSPRGGVNTEAFF.

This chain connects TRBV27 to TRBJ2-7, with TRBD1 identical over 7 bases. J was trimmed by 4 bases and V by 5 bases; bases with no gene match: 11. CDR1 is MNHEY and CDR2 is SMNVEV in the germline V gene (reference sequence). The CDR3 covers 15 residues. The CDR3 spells CASSPSSQGYYEQYF. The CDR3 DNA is TGTGCCAGCAGTCCTTCGTCACAGGGGTATTACGAGCAGTACTTC.

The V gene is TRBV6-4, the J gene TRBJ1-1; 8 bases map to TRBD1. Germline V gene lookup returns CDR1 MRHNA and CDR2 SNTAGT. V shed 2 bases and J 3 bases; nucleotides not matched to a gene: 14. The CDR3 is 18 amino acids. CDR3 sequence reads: CASSDPGQGRGPDTEAFF. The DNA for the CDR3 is TGTGCCAGCAGTGACCCAGGACAGGGTAGGGGTCCGGACACTGAAGCTTTCTTT.

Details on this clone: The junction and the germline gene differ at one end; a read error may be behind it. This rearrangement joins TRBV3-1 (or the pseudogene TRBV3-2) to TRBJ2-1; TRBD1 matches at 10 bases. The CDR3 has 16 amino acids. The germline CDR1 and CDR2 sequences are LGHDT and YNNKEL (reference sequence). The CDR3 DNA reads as TGTGCCAGCAGCCGTACGACAGGGGGCTCCCACAATGAGCAGTTCTTC. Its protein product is CASSRTTGGSHNEQFF.

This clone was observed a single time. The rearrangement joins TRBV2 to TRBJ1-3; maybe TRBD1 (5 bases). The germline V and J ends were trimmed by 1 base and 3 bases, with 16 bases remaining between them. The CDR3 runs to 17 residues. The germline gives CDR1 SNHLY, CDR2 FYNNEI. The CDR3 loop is CASSEVQDTPFGNTIYF. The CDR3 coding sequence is TGTGCCAGCAGTGAAGTACAGGACACCCCGTTTGGAAACACCATATATTTT.

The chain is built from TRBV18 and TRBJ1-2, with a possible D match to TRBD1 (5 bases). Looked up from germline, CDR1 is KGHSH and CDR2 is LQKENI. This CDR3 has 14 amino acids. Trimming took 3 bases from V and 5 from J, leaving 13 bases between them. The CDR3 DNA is TGTGCCAGCTCACCGGCACAGGCGCTTTATGGCTACACCTTC. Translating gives CASSPAQALYGYTF.

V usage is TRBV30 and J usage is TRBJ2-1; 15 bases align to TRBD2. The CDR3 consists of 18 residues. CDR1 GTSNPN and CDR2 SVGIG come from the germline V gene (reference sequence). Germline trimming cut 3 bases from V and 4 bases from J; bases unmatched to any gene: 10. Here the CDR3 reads CAWSDTGLAGGRYNEQFF. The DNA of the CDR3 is TGTGCCTGGAGCGATACCGGACTAGCGGGAGGGAGGTACAATGAGCAGTTCTTC.

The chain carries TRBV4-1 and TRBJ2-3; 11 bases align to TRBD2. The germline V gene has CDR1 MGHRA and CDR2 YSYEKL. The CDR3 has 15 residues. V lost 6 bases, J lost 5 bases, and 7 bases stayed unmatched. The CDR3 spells CASRDKLAGVDTQYF. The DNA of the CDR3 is TGCGCCAGCAGGGACAAACTAGCGGGAGTAGATACGCAGTATTTT.

Written as DNA, the CDR3 is TGTGCCAGCAACCTTTATGCGGGAGAGTACAATGAGCAGTTCTTC. Protein product: CASNLYAGEYNEQFF. The gene calls are TRBV7-8 and TRBJ2-1, with TRBD2 identical over 7 bases. CDR3 length equals 15 residues. CDR1 is SGHVS and CDR2 is FQNEAQ in the germline V gene. V lost 7 bases and J lost 4; bases outside the gene matches: 10.

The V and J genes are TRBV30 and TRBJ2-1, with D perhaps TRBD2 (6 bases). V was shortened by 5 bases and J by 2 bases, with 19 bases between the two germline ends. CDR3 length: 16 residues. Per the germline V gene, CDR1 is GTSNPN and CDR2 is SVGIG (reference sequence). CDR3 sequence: CAWVGSVGGPYNEQFF. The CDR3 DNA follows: TGTGCCTGGGTGGGTAGCGTGGGAGGACCCTACAATGAGCAGTTCTTC.

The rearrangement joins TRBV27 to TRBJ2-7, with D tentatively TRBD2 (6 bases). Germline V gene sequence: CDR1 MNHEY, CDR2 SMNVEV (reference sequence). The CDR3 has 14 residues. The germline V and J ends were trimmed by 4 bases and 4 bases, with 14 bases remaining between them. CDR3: CASSSGAGRYEQYF. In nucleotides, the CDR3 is TGTGCCAGCAGTTCGGGAGCAGGAAGGTACGAGCAGTACTTC.

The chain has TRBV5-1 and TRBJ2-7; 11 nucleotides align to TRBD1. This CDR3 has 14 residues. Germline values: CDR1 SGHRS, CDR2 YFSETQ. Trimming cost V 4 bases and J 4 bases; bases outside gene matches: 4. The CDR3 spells CASSGGQGEYEQYF. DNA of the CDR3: TGCGCCAGCAGCGGGGGACAGGGGGAGTACGAGCAGTACTTC.

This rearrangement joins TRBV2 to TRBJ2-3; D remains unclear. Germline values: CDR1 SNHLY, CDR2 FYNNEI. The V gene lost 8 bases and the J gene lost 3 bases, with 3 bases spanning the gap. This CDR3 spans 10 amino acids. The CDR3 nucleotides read TGTGCCAGCCAGACAGATACGCAGTATTTT. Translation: CASQTDTQYF.

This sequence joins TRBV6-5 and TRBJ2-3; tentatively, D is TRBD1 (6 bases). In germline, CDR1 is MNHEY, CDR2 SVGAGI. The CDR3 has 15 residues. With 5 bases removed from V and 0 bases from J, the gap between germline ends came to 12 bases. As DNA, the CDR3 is TGTGCCAGCAGTCTACAGGGCTCTAGCACAGATACGCAGTATTTT. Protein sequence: CASSLQGSSTDTQYF.

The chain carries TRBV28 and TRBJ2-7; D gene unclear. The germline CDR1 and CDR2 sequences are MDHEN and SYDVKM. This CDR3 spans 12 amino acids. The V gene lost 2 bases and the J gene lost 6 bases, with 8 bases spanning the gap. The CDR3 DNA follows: TGTGCCAGCAGTTTAAGCGTTACCGAGCAGTACTTC. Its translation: CASSLSVTEQYF.

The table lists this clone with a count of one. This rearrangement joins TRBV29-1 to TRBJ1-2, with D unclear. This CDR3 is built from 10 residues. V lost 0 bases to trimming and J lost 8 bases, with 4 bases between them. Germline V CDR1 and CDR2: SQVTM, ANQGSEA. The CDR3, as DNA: TGCAGCGTTGAAGATCTGGGCTACACCTTC. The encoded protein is CSVEDLGYTF.

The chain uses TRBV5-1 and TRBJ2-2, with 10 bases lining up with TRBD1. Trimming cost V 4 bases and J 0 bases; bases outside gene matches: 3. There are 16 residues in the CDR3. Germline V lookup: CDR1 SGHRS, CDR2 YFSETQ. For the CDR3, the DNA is TGCGCCAGCAGCGAGGGACAGGGGACGAACACCGGGGAGCTGTTTTTT. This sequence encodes CASSEGQGTNTGELFF.

The CDR3 region is CASSPASRTGNEKLFF. CDR3 coding DNA: TGTGCCAGCAGCCCCGCTTCCAGGACAGGGAATGAAAAACTGTTTTTT. The chain carries TRBV4-2 and TRBJ1-4, with 8 bases matching TRBD1. J gave up 5 bases and V 4 bases, and 9 bases lay outside the gene matches. Germline CDR1 LGHNA, CDR2 YNFKEQ. This CDR3 has 16 residues.

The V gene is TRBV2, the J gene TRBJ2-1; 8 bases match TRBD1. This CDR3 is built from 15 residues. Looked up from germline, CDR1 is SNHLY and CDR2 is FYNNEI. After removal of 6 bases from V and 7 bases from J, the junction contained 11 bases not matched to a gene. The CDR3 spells CASRDGQGWGNEQFF. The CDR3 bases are TGTGCCAGCAGAGACGGACAGGGCTGGGGGAATGAGCAGTTCTTC. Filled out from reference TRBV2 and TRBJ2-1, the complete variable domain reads EPEVTQTPSHQVTQMGQEVILRCVPISNHLYFYWYRQILGQKVEFLVSFYNNEISEKSEIFDDQFSVERPDGSNFTLKIRSTKLEDSAMYFCASRDGQGWGNEQFFGPGTRLTVL.

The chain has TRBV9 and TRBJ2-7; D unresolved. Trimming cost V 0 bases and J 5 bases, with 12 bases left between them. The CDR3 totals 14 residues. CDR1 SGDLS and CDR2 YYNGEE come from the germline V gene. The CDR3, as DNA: TGTGCCAGCAGCGTAGGACACCCGAATGACGAGCAGTACTTC. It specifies CASSVGHPNDEQYF.

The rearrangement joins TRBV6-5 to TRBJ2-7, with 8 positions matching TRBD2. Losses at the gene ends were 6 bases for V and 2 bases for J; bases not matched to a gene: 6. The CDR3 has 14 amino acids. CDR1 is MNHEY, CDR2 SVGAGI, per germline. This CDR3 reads CASSPTSGTYEQYF. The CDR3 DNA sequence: TGTGCCAGCAGCCCAACTAGCGGTACCTACGAGCAGTACTTC.

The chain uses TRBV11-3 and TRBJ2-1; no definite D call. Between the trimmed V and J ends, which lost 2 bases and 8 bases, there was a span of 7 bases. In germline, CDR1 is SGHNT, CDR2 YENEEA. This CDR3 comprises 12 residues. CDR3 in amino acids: CASSLTDDEQFF. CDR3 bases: TGTGCCAGCAGCTTAACAGACGATGAGCAGTTCTTC.

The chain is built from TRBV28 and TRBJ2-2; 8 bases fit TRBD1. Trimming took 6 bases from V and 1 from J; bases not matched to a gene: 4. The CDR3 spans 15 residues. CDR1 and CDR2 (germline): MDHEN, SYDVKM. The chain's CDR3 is CASSPDRGNTGELFF. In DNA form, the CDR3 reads TGTGCCAGCAGCCCTGACAGGGGGAACACCGGGGAGCTGTTTTTT.

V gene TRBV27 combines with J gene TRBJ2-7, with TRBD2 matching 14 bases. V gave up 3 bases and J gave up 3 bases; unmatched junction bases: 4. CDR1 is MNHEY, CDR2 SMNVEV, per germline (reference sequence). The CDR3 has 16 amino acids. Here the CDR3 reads CASSLSGTSGSYEQYF. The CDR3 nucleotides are TGTGCCAGCAGTTTGTCCGGGACTAGCGGGAGCTACGAGCAGTACTTC.

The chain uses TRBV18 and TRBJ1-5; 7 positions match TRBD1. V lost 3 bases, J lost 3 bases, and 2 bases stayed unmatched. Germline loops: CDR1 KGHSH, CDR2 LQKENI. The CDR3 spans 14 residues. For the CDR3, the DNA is TGTGCCAGCTCACCCGGACAGGACAATCAGCCCCAGCATTTT. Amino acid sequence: CASSPGQDNQPQHF.

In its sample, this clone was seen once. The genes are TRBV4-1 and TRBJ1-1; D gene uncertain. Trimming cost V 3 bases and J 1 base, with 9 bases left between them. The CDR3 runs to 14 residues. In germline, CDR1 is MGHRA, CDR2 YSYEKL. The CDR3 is CASSQLQENTEAFF. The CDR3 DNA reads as TGCGCCAGCAGCCAGTTACAAGAGAACACTGAAGCTTTCTTT.

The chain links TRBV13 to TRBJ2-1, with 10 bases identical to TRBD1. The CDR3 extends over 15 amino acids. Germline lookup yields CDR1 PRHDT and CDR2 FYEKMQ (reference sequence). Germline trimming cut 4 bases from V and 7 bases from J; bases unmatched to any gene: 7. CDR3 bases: TGTGCCAGCAGCTCCCGGGACAGGGGTGAGAATGAGCAGTTCTTC. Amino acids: CASSSRDRGENEQFF.

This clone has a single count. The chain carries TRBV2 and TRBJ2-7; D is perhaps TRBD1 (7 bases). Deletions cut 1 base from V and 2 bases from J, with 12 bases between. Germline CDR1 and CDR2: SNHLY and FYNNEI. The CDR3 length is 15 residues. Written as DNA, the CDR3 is TGTGCCAGCAGTGAAGGACAGGGACTTGCCTACGAGCAGTACTTC. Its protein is CASSEGQGLAYEQYF.